This T cell receptor beta chain was captured by sequencing in a study of blood T cell repertoires in COVID-19. Whole-study context: Both acute and convalescent COVID-19 samples were obtained from the United States, Italy and Spain. Sources were T cells, B-cell-depleted T cells, or PBMCs; the material itself was cDNA or gDNA.

Authors' analysis steps: For nucleated cells, counts were estimated from reference gene primer amplification. Some clones are missing from TCRdb's copy, which holds only in-frame ones; the method was immunoSEQ multiplex PCR. Clone size and the V and J calls come from that table; the DNA yielded D and trimming. The table includes about 100,000 clones, 85% to 95% detected once. Germline V CDR1 and CDR2: LGHDT, YNNKEL (reference sequence). With 11 bases clipped from V and 4 bases from J, the junction kept 14 bases outside the gene matches. This CDR3 region has 16 residues. Sequencing used peripheral blood. The chain carries TRBV3-1 (or the pseudogene TRBV3-2) and TRBJ2-1, with TRBD2 matching over 10 bases. The TCR was taken from a man aged 50 to 60 with active COVID-19. Here the CDR3 DNA reads TGTGCCTCTTCCCCGGGACTAGCGCTACCTTACAATGAGCAGTTCTTC. Its protein is CASSPGLALPYNEQFF.